The 27 T cell receptor beta chains listed next were all sequenced from one sample in a study of T cell repertoires in cytomegalovirus infection. MiXCR, applied by TCRdb to the reads, yields one record per CDR3 protein. The sample lists about half a million distinct CDR3 sequences; around a third were seen once. Their antigens remain unidentified. Sequences were derived from cultured PBMCs, sampled from culture after CMV antigen stimulation. These TCRs come from a human donor in good health (CMV status not recorded). Some clones in this sample may be carry-over from other donors' samples.

By frequency in the sample, this clonotype is medium-sized (0.01 to 0.1%). The chain couples TRBV7-3 to TRBJ2-3; D unresolved. Looked up from germline, CDR1 is SGHTA and CDR2 is FQGTGA. The CDR3 totals 13 residues. Trimming removed 1 base from V and 5 bases from J, with 7 bases in between. The CDR3 sequence is CASSLSGLDTQYF. Written as DNA, the CDR3 is TGTGCCAGCAGCTTAAGCGGCCTAGATACGCAGTATTTT. The complete variable domain, with remaining parts taken from reference TRBV7-3 and TRBJ2-3, reads GAGVSQTPSNKVTEKGKYVELRCDPISGHTALYWYRQSLGQGPEFLIYFQGTGAADDSGLPNDRFFAVRPEGSVSTLKIQRTERGDSAVYLCASSLSGLDTQYFGPGTRLTVL.

The rearrangement joins TRBV28 to TRBJ1-1; TRBD1 aligns across 7 bases. The CDR3 contains 15 residues. Germline V gene lookup returns CDR1 MDHEN and CDR2 SYDVKM. V was clipped by 3 bases and J by 0 bases; unmatched bases: 4. The chain's CDR3 is CASSFFGTVNTEAFF. DNA of the CDR3: TGTGCCAGCAGTTTCTTTGGGACAGTGAACACTGAAGCTTTCTTT.

The sample holds a few counts of this clonotype. V usage is TRBV10-3 and J usage is TRBJ2-3; 12 positions match TRBD1. With V trimmed by 0 bases and J by 3 bases, 16 bases remained unmatched. This CDR3 is 21 amino acids long. Germline values: CDR1 ENHRY, CDR2 SYGVKD. The CDR3 bases are TGTGCCATCAGTGAGTCCACAGTAAAGCGTCGGGACAGGGGGCGGACAGATACGCAGTATTTT. This codes for CAISESTVKRRDRGRTDTQYF.

This clonotype was picked up a small number of times. The chain employs TRBV7-8 and TRBJ1-2; 7 bases are shared with TRBD1. Trimming cost V 5 bases and J 6 bases; bases outside gene matches: 6. CDR3 length: 13 residues. Germline CDR1 reads SGHVS; CDR2 reads FQNEAQ. The DNA for the CDR3 is TGTGCCAGCAGCCTGGACAGGTCGGATGGCTACACCTTC. Amino acids: CASSLDRSDGYTF.

This chain joins TRBV6-5 and TRBJ2-7, with D possibly being TRBD1 or TRBD2 (5 bases each). The CDR3 covers 15 residues. The V gene lost 6 bases and the J gene lost 1 base, with 16 bases spanning the gap. The germline gives CDR1 MNHEY, CDR2 SVGAGI. CDR3 amino acids: CASSYLVGPSYEQYF. Written as DNA, the CDR3 is TGTGCCAGCAGCTATCTGGTGGGACCTTCCTACGAGCAGTACTTC.

In its sample, this clonotype was seen many times. This rearrangement joins TRBV7-2 to TRBJ2-1, with D uncertain. Deletions cut 3 bases from V and 5 bases from J, with 14 bases between. Per the germline V gene, CDR1 is SGHTA and CDR2 is FQGNSA. This CDR3 has 15 amino acids. The CDR3 spells CASSFLLDEHNEQFF. The CDR3 nucleotides read TGTGCCAGCAGCTTTCTGTTAGACGAACACAATGAGCAGTTCTTC.

CDR3 residues: CASSYSILAGGNPNYNEQFF. CDR3 DNA: TGTGCCAGCAGTTACTCTATCCTAGCGGGAGGCAACCCTAACTACAATGAGCAGTTCTTC. The chain employs TRBV6-2 or TRBV6-3 and TRBJ2-1, with TRBD2 matching 11 bases. Germline loops: CDR1 MNHEY, CDR2 SVGEGT. The V gene end was trimmed by 0 bases and the J gene end by 3 bases; junction bases not matched to a gene: 13. The CDR3 is 20 amino acids.

The chain uses TRBV6-1 and TRBJ2-1; a possible D gene is TRBD1 (5 bases). Looked up from germline, CDR1 is MNHNS and CDR2 is SASEGT. The CDR3 contains 15 residues. Trimming removed 4 bases at V and 1 base at J, with 11 bases between. The CDR3 region has the DNA TGTGCCAGCAGTGGCAGGGTCCAATCCTACAATGAGCAGTTCTTC. Its protein product is CASSGRVQSYNEQFF.

This clonotype has just a few counts. The chain carries TRBV3-1 and TRBJ1-6, with TRBD1 matching 7 bases. Germline V gene sequence: CDR1 LGHDT, CDR2 YNNKEL (reference sequence). V shed 5 bases, J shed 13 bases, and the junction held 8 bases outside the gene matches. The CDR3 runs to 13 residues. DNA of the CDR3: TGTGCCAGCAGCGGGGACAGTCCTACCCCCCTCCACTTT. The encoded protein is CASSGDSPTPLHF.

The gene calls are TRBV4-1 and TRBJ2-5, with D tentatively TRBD2 (6 bases). Deletions cut 3 bases from V and 4 bases from J, with 9 bases between. This CDR3 has 13 residues. Germline V gene lookup returns CDR1 MGHRA and CDR2 YSYEKL. Here the CDR3 DNA reads TGCGCCAGCAGCCAGGGACTTATAGAGACCCAGTACTTC. Protein: CASSQGLIETQYF.

This clonotype was detected ten times or more. The chain is built from TRBV6-5 and TRBJ2-1, with a possible D match to TRBD2 (5 bases). Trimming took 7 bases from V and 3 from J, leaving 13 bases between them. The germline V gene has CDR1 MNHEY and CDR2 SVGAGI. This CDR3 comprises 14 residues. The CDR3 here is CASTGLPNYNEQFF. In DNA form, the CDR3 reads TGTGCCAGCACCGGACTCCCCAACTACAATGAGCAGTTCTTC.

The gene calls are TRBV7-4 and TRBJ2-3, with 16 bases lining up with TRBD2. Trimming cost V 4 bases and J 3 bases; bases outside gene matches: 13. The germline V gene has CDR1 SGHVT and CDR2 SQSDAQ. The CDR3 consists of 20 residues. The CDR3 is CASSSRPGLAGGPGTDTQYF. CDR3 DNA: TGTGCCAGCAGCTCGCGACCGGGACTAGCGGGAGGGCCAGGGACAGATACGCAGTATTTT. Based on the CDR3 plus reference TRBV7-4 and TRBJ2-3, the full variable domain is GAGVSQSPRYKVAKRGRDVALRCDSISGHVTLYWYRQTLGQGSEVLTYSQSDAQRDKSGRPSGRFSAERPERSVSTLKIQRTEQGDSAVYLCASSSRPGLAGGPGTDTQYFGPGTRLTVL.

The chain joins TRBV5-1 to TRBJ1-2; TRBD1 agrees at 7 bases. This CDR3 spans 13 amino acids. Germline trimming cut 3 bases from V and 8 bases from J; bases unmatched to any gene: 7. CDR1 is SGHRS, CDR2 YFSETQ, per germline. As DNA, the CDR3 is TGCGCCAGCAGCTCCACAGGGGAAGGGGGCTACACCTTC. Its translation is CASSSTGEGGYTF.

The chain carries TRBV11-2 and TRBJ2-3; the match to TRBD2 covers 9 bases. V lost 6 bases and J lost 6; bases outside the gene matches: 10. Germline V gives CDR1 SGHAT, CDR2 FQNNGV. The CDR3 is made up of 15 amino acids. The DNA for the CDR3 is TGTGCCAGCAGGCGGTCAGGACTAGCGATTGATACGCAGTATTTT. This translates into CASRRSGLAIDTQYF.

The chain combines TRBV4-1 with TRBJ1-1; 8 nucleotides agree with TRBD1. J was trimmed by 5 bases and V by 2 bases; bases with no gene match: 4. The length of the CDR3 is 14 residues. The germline gives CDR1 MGHRA, CDR2 YSYEKL. DNA for the CDR3: TGCGCCAGCAGCCAAACCACAGGGGGAACTGAAGCTTTCTTT. This sequence encodes CASSQTTGGTEAFF.

The chain links TRBV12-3 or TRBV12-4 to TRBJ2-1; the D is unclear. Trimming removed 6 bases at V and 6 bases at J, with 12 bases between. This CDR3 region has 13 residues. In DNA form, the CDR3 reads TGTGCCAGCAGCCCCGACGCAGTCAATGAGCAGTTCTTC. Protein product: CASSPDAVNEQFF.

The chain recombines TRBV7-9 with TRBJ1-1; D call uncertain. The V gene's germline CDR1 is SEHNR and CDR2 FQNEAQ (reference sequence). The germline V and J ends were trimmed by 5 bases and 3 bases, with 13 bases remaining between them. The CDR3 has 14 residues. CDR3 amino acids: CASSQYGLHTEAFF. The CDR3 bases are TGTGCCAGCAGCCAGTACGGGTTGCACACTGAAGCTTTCTTT.

This clonotype was counted at least ten times. This rearrangement joins TRBV6-1 to TRBJ1-6, with D possibly being TRBD1 (5 bases). The germline V gene has CDR1 MNHNS and CDR2 SASEGT. The CDR3 is 19 amino acids. V lost 7 bases and J 5 bases, leaving 27 bases between the germline ends. The CDR3 DNA sequence: TGTGCCAGCAATCGAAGGGGAGGGACGCCACGGGAGAATAATTCACCCCTCCACTTT. Encoded protein: CASNRRGGTPRENNSPLHF.

The chain carries TRBV5-6 and TRBJ2-3; 7 bases line up with TRBD2. Germline values: CDR1 SGHDT, CDR2 YYEEEE. Unmatched junction bases numbered 7, after V lost 1 base and J lost 5 bases. CDR3 size: 15 residues. The CDR3, as DNA: TGTGCCAGCAGCTTGTTGGGGGAGGGCCAAGATACGCAGTATTTT. It specifies CASSLLGEGQDTQYF.

The sample holds a few counts of this clonotype. CDR3 nucleotide sequence: TGTGCCAGTAGTTATCTGGGGCACCTGAACACTGAAGCTTTCTTT. It is translated as CASSYLGHLNTEAFF. The chain carries TRBV19 and TRBJ1-1; possibly TRBD1 for D (5 bases). Germline V CDR1 and CDR2: LNHDA, SQIVND (reference sequence). The V and J ends lost 5 bases and 0 bases respectively, with 13 bases between them. This CDR3 is 15 amino acids long.

This clonotype showed up many times. The CDR3 protein is CASSKGELNTEAFF. The CDR3 coding sequence is TGTGCCAGCAGTAAAGGCGAACTGAACACTGAAGCTTTCTTT. The V call is TRBV6-5, the J call TRBJ1-1; no definite D call. Per germline, CDR1 MNHEY and CDR2 SVGAGI. The CDR3 runs to 14 residues. Trimming removed 5 bases at V and 0 bases at J, with 10 bases between.

The chain combines TRBV11-2 with TRBJ2-7; no clear D. This CDR3 is 13 amino acids long. V gave up 2 bases and J gave up 6 bases, with 11 bases separating them. Germline V CDR1 and CDR2: SGHAT, FQNNGV. The CDR3 bases are TGTGCCAGCAGCTTATCAGGAAGTCGCGAGCAGTACGTC. Amino acids: CASSLSGSREQYV.

This chain links TRBV19 with TRBJ1-1, with a tentative D call TRBD1 (5 bases). The germline V gene has CDR1 LNHDA and CDR2 SQIVND (reference sequence). Trimming removed 5 bases at V and 0 bases at J, with 13 bases between. The CDR3 has 15 residues. The CDR3: CASSRLTAMNTEAFF. In nucleotides, the CDR3 is TGTGCCAGTAGTCGTTTGACAGCGATGAACACTGAAGCTTTCTTT.

The chain couples TRBV6-2 or TRBV6-3 to TRBJ1-5; D unclear. Germline loops: CDR1 MNHEY, CDR2 SVGEGT. Deletions cut 5 bases from V and 6 bases from J, with 14 bases between. CDR3 length: 14 amino acids. The CDR3 sequence: CASSPSVRSQPQHF. The CDR3 bases are TGTGCCAGCAGTCCCTCGGTAAGGAGTCAGCCCCAGCATTTT.

This clonotype appeared a few times. The chain uses TRBV28 and TRBJ1-2; D may be TRBD1 (5 bases). The length of the CDR3 is 15 residues. CDR1 is MDHEN and CDR2 is SYDVKM in the germline V gene. The V gene lost 3 bases and the J gene lost 3 bases, with 14 bases spanning the gap. The CDR3 DNA reads as TGTGCCAGCAGTTTGAGGGACCGAGCCGACTATGGCTACACCTTC. Its translation: CASSLRDRADYGYTF.

Only a few counts were recorded for this clonotype. The rearrangement links TRBV4-3 to TRBJ2-7; TRBD1 agrees at 7 bases. Germline trimming cut 4 bases from V and 2 bases from J; bases unmatched to any gene: 20. Germline-derived CDR1 and CDR2 are LGHNA and YSLEER. This CDR3 comprises 19 residues. CDR3: CASSPSYLQGRAKTYEQYF. The CDR3 DNA reads TGCGCCAGCAGCCCGTCCTATTTACAGGGGAGAGCGAAGACCTACGAGCAGTACTTC.

This clonotype was detected only a few times. This may come from a read error, since a much larger clone is one base off. The CDR3 DNA is TGTGCCAGCAGCCCTTCCGGGACAGCTAATGAAAAACTGTTTTTT. Encoded protein: CASSPSGTANEKLFF. This chain links TRBV7-9 with TRBJ1-4; 7 nucleotides agree with TRBD1. The CDR3 consists of 15 residues. The germline V gene encodes CDR1 SEHNR and CDR2 FQNEAQ (reference sequence). Germline trimming cut 5 bases from V and 3 bases from J; bases unmatched to any gene: 6. Full variable domain (outside the CDR3, taken from reference TRBV7-9 and TRBJ1-4): DTGVSQNPRHKITKRGQNVTFRCDPISEHNRLYWYRQTLGQGPEFLTYFQNEAQLEKSRLLSDRFSAERPKGSFSTLEIQRTEQGDSAMYLCASSPSGTANEKLFFGSGTQLSVL.